These 19 T cell receptor beta chains originate from one sample sequenced in a study of T cells expressing NK-cell markers. TCRdb reworked the 5' RACE reads into one entry per CDR3 protein, no DNA. The sample table sets out 150,000 to 180,000 distinct CDR3 sequences. The sample consisted of blood T cells: a sorted CD56 or NKG2C T cell subset, CD4+ or CD8+ T cells, or bulk PBMC T cells (not recorded which). Receptors originate from a woman in her 50s in good health.

CDR3 sequence reads: CSVLAGVNEQFF. The V call is TRBV29-1, the J call TRBJ2-1; TCRdb outputs TRBD2, but without DNA this stays unchecked. The germline V gene has CDR1 SQVTM and CDR2 ANQGSEA. The length of the CDR3 is 12 residues.

This sequence joins TRBV27 and TRBJ2-1. Per germline, CDR1 MNHEY and CDR2 SMNVEV (reference sequence). The CDR3 length is 15 residues. Here the CDR3 reads CASAVSGSSYNEQFF.

This chain connects TRBV29-1 to TRBJ1-1; TCRdb's D call, TRBD1, is unchecked because there is no DNA. Germline CDR1 reads SQVTM; CDR2 reads ANQGSEA. This CDR3 is built from 15 residues. The CDR3 sequence is CSVAAGGELSAEAFF.

The rearrangement links TRBV7-9 to TRBJ2-1. Germline V CDR1 and CDR2: SEHNR, FQNEAQ (reference sequence). The CDR3 runs 15 residues. The CDR3 region is CASSLTASSYNEQFF.

The rearrangement uses TRBV7-9 and TRBJ1-2; TCRdb's D call, TRBD1, is unchecked because there is no DNA. The CDR3 covers 17 residues. The germline gives CDR1 SEHNR, CDR2 FQNEAQ (reference sequence). The CDR3 region is CASSPEGRQGVFYGYTF.

The genes are TRBV4-1 and TRBJ2-7; TCRdb's assignment of TRBD1 cannot be checked, as there is no DNA. The CDR3 sequence is 14 residues long. Germline V lookup: CDR1 MGHRA, CDR2 YSYEKL. CDR3 region: CASSLTTDSYEQYF.

The chain couples TRBV27 to TRBJ2-7; the D call of TRBD1 rests on TCRdb alone, since no DNA is present to check it. CDR1 and CDR2 from the germline V gene are MNHEY and SMNVEV (reference sequence). The CDR3 is 14 residues long. The CDR3 loop reads CASRETGGWYEQYF.

The J gene is TRBJ2-5, the V gene TRBV12-3 or TRBV12-4; lacking DNA, the TRBD1 call made by TCRdb goes unchecked. This CDR3 spans 14 amino acids. This CDR3 is CASSSGIQTQTQYF.

The CDR3 loop is CASSFWQNTDTQYF. The chain links TRBV12-3 or TRBV12-4 to TRBJ2-3. The CDR3 contains 14 residues.

The V and J genes are TRBV6-2 or TRBV6-3 and TRBJ2-1; TCRdb proposes TRBD1, but this gene call is untestable without DNA. In germline, CDR1 is MNHEY, CDR2 SVGEGT. This CDR3 spans 16 amino acids. CDR3 amino acids: CASTIDRVEFYNEQFF.

The chain links TRBV7-8 to TRBJ2-1; there is no DNA to check the TCRdb D call of TRBD1. The CDR3 sequence is 12 residues long. CDR1 SGHVS and CDR2 FQNEAQ come from the germline V gene. The CDR3 sequence: CASSMRQIEQFF.

The V call is TRBV5-6, the J call TRBJ2-5. Germline values: CDR1 SGHDT, CDR2 YYEEEE. The CDR3 covers 15 residues. CDR3 region: CASSLALDGQETQYF.

The chain recombines TRBV7-3 with TRBJ2-7; TCRdb selects TRBD2, and the lack of DNA leaves this call unchecked. Germline loops: CDR1 SGHTA, CDR2 FQGTGA. The CDR3 runs 14 residues. This CDR3 is CASSSWTSPYEQYF.

The chain has TRBV10-3 and TRBJ2-5; no DNA is available, so the TRBD1 call from TCRdb remains unchecked. The germline CDR1 and CDR2 sequences are ENHRY and SYGVKD. The CDR3 loop spans 14 amino acids. This CDR3 is CAISEQQGLETQYF.

The rearrangement uses TRBV12-3 or TRBV12-4 and TRBJ2-1; TCRdb calls TRBD1, which cannot be checked without DNA. The CDR3 extends over 16 amino acids. CDR3: CASSPLGAGTYNEQFF.

The chain couples TRBV20-1 to TRBJ2-7; TCRdb outputs TRBD2, but without DNA this stays unchecked. Germline values: CDR1 DFQATT, CDR2 SNEGSKA (reference sequence). This CDR3 has 17 amino acids. The CDR3 loop reads CSASTGTSGGAYYEQYF.

The rearrangement uses TRBV27 and TRBJ2-3. Germline V gives CDR1 MNHEY, CDR2 SMNVEV (reference sequence). CDR3 length: 15 amino acids. CDR3 loop: CASSVKGFSTDTQYF.

The rearrangement uses TRBV29-1 and TRBJ1-2; TCRdb picks TRBD1, but there is no DNA to check that call. Germline V gene sequence: CDR1 SQVTM, CDR2 ANQGSEA. The CDR3 extends over 15 amino acids. CDR3: CSVPQGQGADYGYTF.

This chain connects TRBV27 to TRBJ2-1; TCRdb outputs TRBD2, but without DNA this stays unchecked. Germline V gene data show CDR1 as MNHEY and CDR2 as SMNVEV (reference sequence). The CDR3 covers 14 residues. The CDR3 loop reads CASRGTSGRNEQFF.